This T cell receptor (beta chain) was recovered during a study of blood T cell repertoires in COVID-19. Study-wide context: Samples came from the United States, Italy and Spain, spanning acute and convalescent COVID-19.

The table came from immunoSEQ multiplex PCR; TCRdb's copy has only in-frame clones and leaves some out. The table includes 60,000 to 70,000 clones, approximately 85% detected once. The J segment lost 9 bases and the V segment lost 3 bases, leaving 4 bases of the junction unmatched. There are 15 residues in the CDR3. Germline CDR1 MNHEY, CDR2 SMNVEV (reference sequence). The clonotype comes from a woman aged 60-70 years with COVID-19, enrolled during active disease. V usage is TRBV27 and J usage is TRBJ2-1; 14 bases fit TRBD2. Source material: peripheral blood. In DNA form, the CDR3 reads TGTGCCAGCAGTTTGACCGGGACTAGCGGGGGTGAGCAGTTCTTC. Translation gives CASSLTGTSGGEQFF.